This T cell receptor (beta chain) appears in the sequencing data of a study of vaccination effects on CD4 cells after COVID-19. The wider study: A median of 72 days separated the second dose and sampling. Study outcomes and limitations: Within healthy vaccinees, only 1 of 255 vaccine-induced clones displayed cross-reactivity with common cold coronaviruses. Clones from infection and from vaccination both contracted markedly late after vaccination.

A word on this clone: Its antigen is as yet unknown.

Investigators separated out CD4+ T cells once around eleven days of culture had passed. Participants got two doses of BNT162b2 or mRNA-1273 vaccine. It was on days 3 and 7 that half the medium was replaced with IL-2 medium. The germline V gene encodes CDR1 MNHEY and CDR2 SVGAGI. The CDR3 runs to 15 residues. Trimming removed 6 bases from V and 7 bases from J; junction bases left unmatched: 11. Assay: immunoSEQ multiplex PCR; the TCRdb copy retains only in-frame clones and omits some. Among about 57,000 clones listed, approximately 80% were seen once. The chain joins TRBV6-5 to TRBJ2-3; 9 bases agree with TRBD2. Sequencing was performed on CD4+ T cells from PBMCs cultured without peptide, taken after COVID-19 vaccination. The receptor's source is a human donor who received a COVID-19 vaccine. Here the CDR3 reads CASSALAGRGNTQYF. In DNA form, the CDR3 reads TGTGCCAGCAGCGCCCTAGCGGGGAGAGGAAATACGCAGTATTTT.